Listed below are T cell receptor beta chains from one sample, sequenced in a study of cytomegalovirus exposure and HLA in healthy donors. The method was immunoSEQ multiplex PCR; TCRdb's version includes in-frame clones alone and lacks a portion of them. The repertoire has over 200,000 clones, 80% to 95% of them found once; the top ten carry under 4%. Sequencing input: PBMCs. The receptors here all came from a woman in her 30s in good health and CMV-seronegative. Each CDR3 is given without its conserved first and last residue. Fields, in order: V gene, J gene, CDR3 protein.

TRBV5-4	TRBJ1-5	ASSFGQGSNQPQH
TRBV5-8	TRBJ2-7	ASSLVPSYEQY
TRBV7-3	TRBJ1-5	ASSFPVGGASNQPQH
TRBV27	TRBJ1-1	ASSRRQANTEAF
TRBV28	TRBJ2-2	ASSTDRNTGELF
TRBV29-1	TRBJ2-2	SQGTGELF
TRBV7-2	TRBJ2-7	ASSFPGSSGGEQY
TRBV19	TRBJ2-7	ASSITGGTSEQY
TRBV28	TRBJ1-2	ASSFWTGNYGYT
TRBV7-9	TRBJ1-2	ASSFRQGSAIHGYT
TRBV6-1	TRBJ2-2	ASTRLAHTGELF
TRBV13	TRBJ2-7	ASSISGYPLDEQY
TRBV27	TRBJ2-2	ATSRDRVNTGELF
TRBV9	TRBJ1-1	ASSVRTGNTEAF
TRBV2	TRBJ2-1	AIRRGGNEQF
TRBV15	TRBJ2-2	ATSREKKGRTGTRDTGELF
TRBV18	TRBJ1-1	ATMGEAEAF
TRBV7-3	TRBJ2-5	ASIGLNKETQY
TRBV12-5	TRBJ2-3	ASGLTPDGTSGSLDTQY
TRBV29-1	TRBJ2-2	SVESARNTGELF
TRBV5-1	TRBJ1-1	ASSAYSMNTEAF
TRBV4-3	TRBJ2-7	ASSQDGFREQY
TRBV9	TRBJ2-7	ASSPLGTSGSYEQY
TRBV9	TRBJ2-2	ASSVAGGNTGELF
TRBV28	TRBJ2-1	ASSFVRNEQF
TRBV4-1	TRBJ1-4	ASSQGEGGLGEKLF
TRBV11-3	TRBJ2-5	ASSSISGSGETQY
TRBV9	TRBJ1-3	ASSVGPDIGGNTIY
TRBV29-1	TRBJ2-7	SVVGLAGGFSVQY
TRBV28	TRBJ2-7	ASSPRDRGYEQY
TRBV5-5	TRBJ1-2	ASSAILGHRNGYT
TRBV7-7	TRBJ2-1	ASSSQGPAGDEQF
TRBV15	TRBJ2-3	ATSRGTWGQGSTDTQY
TRBV7-6	TRBJ2-5	ASSLARRETQY
TRBV9	TRBJ1-2	ASSSAYGYT
TRBV27	TRBJ2-1	ASRTGMSSYNEQF
TRBV27	TRBJ2-1	ASSLSVDNEQF
TRBV28	TRBJ2-7	ASSPSRAGTYEQY
TRBV9	TRBJ2-1	ASSPQPGLANNEQF
TRBV4-3	TRBJ2-2	ASSQARSGELF
TRBV11-2	TRBJ2-5	ASSSGLGQETQY
TRBV7-8	TRBJ2-5	ATLVLAQWRIHQETQY
TRBV16	TRBJ1-5	ASSPKGVYSNQPQH
TRBV28	TRBJ2-2	ASSLALAGDTGELF
TRBV21-1	TRBJ2-5	ASSKVLLGWETQY
TRBV11-2	TRBJ2-7	ASSLFAGRGYEQY
TRBV15	TRBJ2-1	ATSRDYGAGGETNEQF
TRBV18	TRBJ1-5	ASSPLPGTDQPQH
TRBV5-1	TRBJ2-7	ASSSGTGPSYEQY
TRBV15	TRBJ2-2	ATSSPLTAPNTGELF
TRBV28	TRBJ1-1	ASSPPGQGWGNTEAF
TRBV28	TRBJ2-7	ASSSDSSYEQY
TRBV6-1	TRBJ2-7	ASSDGQGYEQY